Below, one TCR beta chain is given with its context. Its antigen remains unidentified. Sample time point: 2014-2015 season, 7 days after vaccination. Vaccine contraindications, substance abuse, HIV/AIDS, active malignancy and active illness excluded donors. Per germline, CDR1 SNHLY and CDR2 FYNNEI. This CDR3 has 14 amino acids. V lost 7 bases, J lost 2 bases, and 13 bases lay in between. The data were taken from a study of follicular helper T cells after annual influenza vaccination. For the study at large: Across the 2013-2014, 2014-2015 and 2015-2016 vaccination seasons, some subjects were resampled.

Measured with immunoSEQ multiplex PCR; TCRdb has only the in-frame clones, and not every one. Here the sample spans 4,200 or so clones, 82% being singletons. Broader study findings: Most later recoveries of Day 7 ICOS+CD38+ clones were ICOS-CD38- cTfh. ICOS+CD38+ cTfh clonality change tracked circulating plasmablast frequency change.

This TCR was recovered from an adult who received the influenza vaccine. The chain uses TRBV2 and TRBJ2-3, with unresolved D. The sample in question was CXCR5- memory CD4+ T cells sorted from blood, obtained 7 days after influenza vaccination. The CDR3 region has the DNA TGTGCCAGCACCCCTGGGGTAGTCACAGATACGCAGTATTTT. Encoded protein: CASTPGVVTDTQYF.